This TCR beta chain comes out of a study of T-cell memory formation after mild COVID-19 (dated by TCRdb to 2020 to 2023). For the study in its entirety: Most TCR sequence clusters were specific to one of the two donors. Longitudinal TCRalpha and TCRbeta repertoire sequencing tracked T-cell clones expanding and contracting after mild COVID-19 in two donors. The cohort comprised two young, previously healthy adult volunteers, one female and one male.

Sequencing was carried out with an Illumina NovaSeq 6000. Using 5'RACE with constant-segment primers, TCRalpha and TCRbeta cDNA libraries were constructed, with sample barcodes and unique molecular identifiers added in the process. Trizol reagent was used to extract RNA from every sample. The libraries were amplified in two PCR steps, and the second step added a second sample barcode and Illumina TruSeq adapters. The libraries were sequenced on an Illumina NovaSeq using 2 x 150 bp paired-end reads. As for how the authors treated the data: With migec v1.2.7, reads were demultiplexed and then collapsed into UMI-guided consensus sequences. Using mixcr v2.1.11, UMI consensuses were aligned to TRA and TRB V and J templates and then assembled into clonotypes. A clonotype was counted as expanded or contracted only if both edgeR and NoisET called the change significant, with noise models trained on biological replicates. For edgeR calls, the cutoffs were a false discovery rate-adjusted p below 0.01 and a log2 fold-change threshold of 1. As an exploratory analysis of dynamics, PCA with hierarchical clustering was applied to max-normalized trajectories of the 1000 most abundant clonotypes. Separately sequenced CD4+ and CD8+ repertoires were used to assign a CD4 or CD8 phenotype to each responding clone. Clones were called with MiXCR by TCRdb after fastp trimmed the public reads at Q25, and only in-frame beta chains were retained. Each record represents a unique CDR3 protein, reported with the most common genes and DNA among its rows. These V and J calls are TCRdb output, not the study's own analysis. The sample contains approximately 350,000 distinct CDR3 sequences, 10% to 15% of them found a single time. The ten largest clonotypes hold about 22% of the sample.

PBMCs were isolated by Ficoll-Paque density gradient centrifugation. For this clonotype: The antigen it recognizes is unknown. Nothing much larger sits one base from this clone, and base qualities are not available.

What the work shows at the level of the full study, not this receptor alone: Contracting CD4+ clones appeared mostly in the CM and EM memory subsets, whereas CD8+ clones were enriched in EMRA. The study included only two mild cases, and larger cohorts that include severe cases with pre-infection samples were judged to be necessary. Whether the second-wave clones peaking on day 37 were SARS-CoV-2 specific was not confirmed. Some responding clones were detected in pre-infection memory, which suggested that pre-existing cross-reactive memory T cells had joined the SARS-CoV-2 response. Clones contracting from day 15 to 85 had balanced CD4/CD8 phenotypes, while a second wave expanding from day 15 to 37 was biased towards CD4+.

V is cut by 5 bases and J by 7 bases, and the space between the germline ends is 12 bases. The CDR3 runs 13 amino acids, cysteine and phenylalanine included. Only the CDR3 DNA is retained, 39 bases long and in frame from the first base. Based on the germline V gene, the CDR1 and CDR2 sequences are MNHEY and SVGAGI. The rearrangement combines TRBV6-5 with TRBJ1-5; the D region possibly corresponds to TRBD1 (6 bases align). This receptor was taken from a man aged 18 to 30 who had mild COVID-19 (a few samples of this study predate the infection). The sample titles of this study are shuffled in the database, so cell type and time point are left out; the donor was told from shared clones. Sequenced material: PBMCs or a T cell subset sorted from them (not recorded which). CDR3 reads: CASSPGAQQPQHF. DNA sequence: TGTGCCAGCAGTCCGGGGGCGCAGCAGCCCCAGCATTTT.